The 29 T cell receptor beta chains presented below share a single source sample, sequenced in a study of cytotoxic CD8 clonotypes in ibrutinib-treated CLL. Clones were read by immunoSEQ multiplex PCR, and TCRdb kept only the in-frame ones, dropping some. The table shows under 200,000 clones, with over 65% occurring only once. The specimen was PBMCs, collected after 12 months of ibrutinib treatment. The receptors were sampled from a human donor with chronic lymphocytic leukemia.

The chain links TRBV6-1 to TRBJ2-1; D not certain. The CDR3 covers 16 residues. Between the trimmed V and J ends, which lost 2 bases and 0 bases, there was a span of 11 bases. Germline CDR1 is MNHNS and CDR2 is SASEGT. The CDR3 reads CASSEFTQNSYNEQFF. CDR3 coding DNA: TGTGCCAGCAGTGAATTTACGCAGAACTCCTACAATGAGCAGTTCTTC.

The V and J genes are TRBV11-3 and TRBJ2-1, with D maybe TRBD1 (7 bases). Germline lookup yields CDR1 SGHNT and CDR2 YENEEA. The V gene lost 3 bases and the J gene lost 2 bases, with 11 bases spanning the gap. The CDR3 contains 15 residues. CDR3 DNA sequence: TGTGCCAGCAGCTTGGGGGGACAGACCTACAATGAGCAGTTCTTC. This sequence encodes CASSLGGQTYNEQFF.

The chain couples TRBV5-4 to TRBJ1-6; D unclear. This CDR3 is 14 amino acids long. CDR1 SGHNT and CDR2 YYREEE come from the germline V gene (reference sequence). The ends were cut back, 1 base at V and 8 bases at J, with 10 bases in the middle. This CDR3 reads CASSLRPWDSPLHF. The DNA of the CDR3 is TGTGCCAGCAGCTTGCGGCCATGGGATTCACCCCTCCACTTT.

The chain has TRBV7-2 and TRBJ1-1; the match to TRBD1 covers 10 bases. Losses at the gene ends were 2 bases for V and 1 base for J; bases not matched to a gene: 10. The CDR3 runs to 18 residues. Germline CDR1 reads SGHTA; CDR2 reads FQGNSA. The CDR3 bases are TGTGCCAGCAGCTTAAATCGACAGGGGGCGATGAGGAACACTGAAGCTTTCTTT. The encoded protein is CASSLNRQGAMRNTEAFF.

The V and J genes are TRBV6-5 and TRBJ1-3; D is undetermined. The CDR3 length is 13 residues. V shed 5 bases and J shed 2 bases, with 7 bases lying between them. Germline V gene lookup returns CDR1 MNHEY and CDR2 SVGAGI. CDR3 nucleotide sequence: TGTGCCAGCAGTACGACGGCTGGAAACACCATATATTTT. The encoded protein is CASSTTAGNTIYF.

This chain joins TRBV9 and TRBJ2-3, with TRBD2 matching over 9 bases. The CDR3 covers 16 residues. Trimming took 3 bases from V and 6 from J; bases not matched to a gene: 11. Germline assignment: CDR1 SGDLS and CDR2 YYNGEE. The CDR3 loop is CASSERLAAKQDTQYF. The CDR3 DNA reads TGTGCCAGCAGCGAACGACTAGCGGCAAAGCAGGATACGCAGTATTTT.

The chain is built from TRBV2 and TRBJ2-2, with 10 bases matching TRBD2. CDR3 length: 14 amino acids. Trimming at V came to 7 bases and at J to 4 bases, leaving 3 bases not matched to a gene. Per germline, CDR1 SNHLY and CDR2 FYNNEI. In DNA form, the CDR3 reads TGTGCCAGCACCAGCGGGGGGGCCACCGGGGAGCTGTTTTTT. Translated: CASTSGGATGELFF.

The genes are TRBV6-6 and TRBJ2-1; unclear D gene. Germline values: CDR1 MNHNY, CDR2 SVGAGI (reference sequence). The CDR3 spans 15 residues. V lost 6 bases to trimming and J lost 7 bases, with 19 bases between them. The CDR3 reads CASSLTAGRRNEQFF. The CDR3 region has the DNA TGTGCCAGCAGCCTAACTGCCGGGCGACGTAATGAGCAGTTCTTC.

This sequence joins TRBV5-1 and TRBJ2-2; unclear D gene. Per germline, CDR1 SGHRS and CDR2 YFSETQ. Trimming cost V 1 base and J 1 base, with 5 bases left between them. This CDR3 comprises 14 residues. This CDR3 is CASSLRQNTGELFF. DNA of the CDR3: TGCGCCAGCAGCTTGCGGCAGAACACCGGGGAGCTGTTTTTT.

V and J are TRBV6-5 and TRBJ2-7; a weak D match, TRBD1 (5 bases). V was shortened by 5 bases and J by 5 bases, with 16 bases between the two germline ends. CDR1 is MNHEY and CDR2 is SVGAGI in the germline V gene. The CDR3 sequence is 14 residues long. The CDR3 DNA reads TGTGCCAGCAGTCCGTCGGCAGGGTCCCACGAGCAGTACTTC. This codes for CASSPSAGSHEQYF.

CDR3 protein: CSVEWGRGETEAFF. The CDR3 DNA sequence: TGCAGCGTTGAATGGGGCAGGGGAGAAACTGAAGCTTTCTTT. The V and J genes are TRBV29-1 and TRBJ1-1; maybe TRBD1 (6 bases). The V and J ends lost 2 bases and 5 bases respectively, with 15 bases between them. CDR3 length equals 14 residues. Germline CDR1 SQVTM, CDR2 ANQGSEA.

The chain links TRBV6-1 to TRBJ1-1; D possibly corresponds to TRBD1 (5 bases). The CDR3 covers 14 residues. The ends were cut back, 5 bases at V and 1 base at J, with 11 bases in the middle. CDR1 MNHNS and CDR2 SASEGT come from the germline V gene. DNA of the CDR3: TGTGCCAGCAGTCGGGCTCAGGGGAACACTGAAGCTTTCTTT. It specifies CASSRAQGNTEAFF.

This clone has only one observation. V gene TRBV10-3 combines with J gene TRBJ2-2; no clear D. Germline V lookup: CDR1 ENHRY, CDR2 SYGVKD. The CDR3 contains 14 residues. The ends were cut back, 2 bases at V and 2 bases at J, with 6 bases in the middle. The CDR3 coding sequence is TGTGCCATCAGTGAGAATGGAAACACCGGGGAGCTGTTTTTT. Translated: CAISENGNTGELFF.

This clone was detected only once. The chain uses TRBV29-1 and TRBJ2-5, with no clear D. Germline V gene sequence: CDR1 SQVTM, CDR2 ANQGSEA. The CDR3 sequence is 13 residues long. Trimming removed 1 base at V and 2 bases at J, with 8 bases between. The CDR3 spells CSVEGRLQETQYF. DNA for the CDR3: TGCAGCGTTGAAGGGCGGCTTCAAGAGACCCAGTACTTC.

The rearrangement joins TRBV9 to TRBJ1-4, with 9 positions matching TRBD1. The V gene end was trimmed by 4 bases and the J gene end by 8 bases; junction bases not matched to a gene: 9. The CDR3 runs 15 residues. CDR1 and CDR2 from the germline V gene are SGDLS and YYNGEE. The CDR3: CASSPRGQGGEKLFF. For the CDR3, the DNA is TGTGCCAGCAGCCCCCGGGGACAGGGAGGCGAAAAACTGTTTTTT.

The table lists this clone with a count of one. This chain joins TRBV7-8 and TRBJ2-7; maybe TRBD1 (6 bases). The CDR3 totals 15 residues. Trimming removed 5 bases at V and 2 bases at J, with 16 bases between. CDR1 is SGHVS and CDR2 is FQNEAQ in the germline V gene. The DNA of the CDR3 is TGTGCCAGCAGCCCTAGGGGGTTGGCAACCTACGAGCAGTACTTC. Its translation is CASSPRGLATYEQYF.

The chain is built from TRBV9 and TRBJ1-2, with D hard to call. Germline CDR1 reads SGDLS; CDR2 reads YYNGEE. The V end was cut by 0 bases, the J end by 7 bases, with 13 bases between. This CDR3 is built from 14 residues. The CDR3 DNA sequence: TGTGCCAGCAGCGTAGGCAGGAACTTTGCTGGCTACACCTTC. This translates into CASSVGRNFAGYTF.

The V and J genes are TRBV19 and TRBJ2-3; perhaps TRBD1 as D (5 bases). This CDR3 is built from 13 residues. Germline V CDR1 and CDR2: LNHDA, SQIVND (reference sequence). Trimming shortened V by 4 bases and J by 5 bases, and 10 bases separated the two germline ends. In DNA form, the CDR3 reads TGTGCCAGTAGTACCGCCAGGGAAGATACGCAGTATTTT. Encoded protein: CASSTAREDTQYF.

The rearrangement uses TRBV4-3 and TRBJ1-1; D remains ambiguous. The CDR3 extends over 13 amino acids. Germline CDR1 is LGHNA and CDR2 is YSLEER. V was clipped by 0 bases and J by 7 bases, with 9 bases between them. This CDR3 reads CASSQEIPGEAFF. The CDR3 DNA sequence: TGCGCCAGCAGCCAAGAGATCCCCGGTGAAGCTTTCTTT.

The V and J genes are TRBV30 and TRBJ1-1, with D unresolved. The germline CDR1 and CDR2 sequences are GTSNPN and SVGIG (reference sequence). V was pared by 0 bases and J by 0 bases, with 8 bases between. The CDR3 loop spans 14 amino acids. CDR3 region: CAWSVMGMNTEAFF. DNA for the CDR3: TGTGCCTGGAGTGTAATGGGGATGAACACTGAAGCTTTCTTT. The entire variable domain, with the rest obtained from reference TRBV30 and TRBJ1-1, is as follows: SQTIHQWPATLVQPVGSPLSLECTVEGTSNPNLYWYRQAAGRGLQLLFYSVGIGQISSEVPQNLSASRPQDRQFILSSKKLLLSDSGFYLCAWSVMGMNTEAFFGQGTRLTVV.

In this sample, this clone turned up a few times. This rearrangement joins TRBV5-6 to TRBJ2-7; 7 bases are a match to TRBD2. The CDR3 contains 14 residues. Germline V CDR1 and CDR2: SGHDT, YYEEEE. The V and J ends lost 4 bases and 2 bases, in that order; junction bases with no gene match: 6. CDR3 DNA: TGTGCCAGCAGCCCAGCCGGGAGGACCTACGAGCAGTACTTC. Amino acids: CASSPAGRTYEQYF.

The chain is built from TRBV28 and TRBJ2-7; D possibly matches TRBD1 or TRBD2 (6 bases each). CDR1 and CDR2 from the germline V gene are MDHEN and SYDVKM. The CDR3 is made up of 11 amino acids. Trimming cost V 9 bases and J 7 bases, with 13 bases left between them. The CDR3 coding sequence is TGTGCCAGTAGGGGGACTCGGGAGCAGTACTTC. It is translated as CASRGTREQYF.

This clone showed up just once. This chain connects TRBV19 to TRBJ2-5; D may correspond to TRBD1 or TRBD2 (6 bases each). Germline loops: CDR1 LNHDA, CDR2 SQIVND (reference sequence). The CDR3 extends over 16 amino acids. V was cut by 7 bases and J by 1 base, with 19 bases left in between. The CDR3 region is CASTKQGGRRQETQYF. In DNA, the CDR3 is TGTGCCAGTACCAAACAAGGGGGGAGACGCCAAGAGACCCAGTACTTC.

The V and J genes are TRBV4-2 and TRBJ2-1; the match to TRBD1 covers 7 bases. Germline CDR1 is LGHNA and CDR2 is YNFKEQ. The CDR3 runs 15 residues. V trimming: 2 bases; J trimming: 2 bases; junction bases outside the gene matches: 3. The CDR3 DNA reads TGTGCCAGCAGCCAACTCCAGGGGGCCTACAATGAGCAGTTCTTC. This gives the protein CASSQLQGAYNEQFF.

J is TRBJ2-1 and V is TRBV7-2, with 9 bases matching TRBD1. After removal of 4 bases from V and 4 bases from J, the junction contained 5 bases not matched to a gene. This CDR3 has 15 amino acids. CDR1 is SGHTA, CDR2 FQGNSA, per germline. The CDR3 sequence: CASSSDRGLYNEQFF. In DNA form, the CDR3 reads TGTGCCAGCAGCTCGGACAGGGGACTATACAATGAGCAGTTCTTC.

The rearrangement links TRBV7-2 to TRBJ2-3; 8 bases match TRBD2. CDR1 SGHTA and CDR2 FQGNSA come from the germline V gene. This CDR3 comprises 13 residues. V trimming: 3 bases; J trimming: 14 bases; junction bases outside the gene matches: 10. The CDR3 nucleotides are TGTGCCAGCAGCTTGACCGAACCGGGAGGGCGGTATTTT. It translates to CASSLTEPGGRYF.

The chain uses TRBV27 and TRBJ1-2; 7 positions match TRBD1. Germline loops: CDR1 MNHEY, CDR2 SMNVEV (reference sequence). The junction had 10 bases not matched to a gene; V was cut back by 6 bases and J by 6 bases. CDR3 size: 14 residues. CDR3 DNA: TGTGCCAGCAGCCGAAGTGCCGGGACAGATGGCTACACCTTC. Translation gives CASSRSAGTDGYTF.

This clone was counted once. The chain recombines TRBV7-2 with TRBJ2-7; 7 bases are shared with TRBD1. V lost 3 bases and J lost 1; bases outside the gene matches: 9. CDR1 is SGHTA, CDR2 FQGNSA, per germline. This CDR3 is built from 16 residues. The CDR3 loop is CASSFLGTEYSYEQYF. The CDR3 DNA follows: TGTGCCAGCAGCTTCCTCGGGACAGAATATTCCTACGAGCAGTACTTC.

The gene calls are TRBV7-2 and TRBJ2-7, with D uncertain. This CDR3 is built from 13 residues. The germline V gene encodes CDR1 SGHTA and CDR2 FQGNSA. The V gene lost 0 bases and the J gene lost 7 bases, with 10 bases spanning the gap. CDR3 region: CASSLARSGEQYF. DNA of the CDR3: TGTGCCAGCAGCTTAGCCAGGAGTGGGGAGCAGTACTTC.